Below, 18 T cell receptor beta chains from the same sample are listed, as sequenced in a study of blood T cell repertoires in COVID-19. The protocol was immunoSEQ multiplex PCR, while the TCRdb copy is restricted to in-frame clones and leaves out a portion. The data show roughly 520,000 clones, more than 75% seen once. The sequenced sample was PBMCs or T cells enriched from blood (not recorded which). The receptors shown here come from a middle-aged woman who had recovered from COVID-19.

This chain links TRBV7-8 with TRBJ1-5, with TRBD1 as a possible D gene (5 bases). Germline assignment: CDR1 SGHVS and CDR2 FQNEAQ. V lost 4 bases and J 0 bases, leaving 25 bases between the germline ends. This CDR3 region has 20 residues. For the CDR3, the DNA is TGTGCCAGCAGCTCCCTTTTGGGGGGAAAGAACATTTATAGCAATCAGCCCCAGCATTTT. Translated, it gives CASSSLLGGKNIYSNQPQHF.

The V gene is TRBV7-2, the J gene TRBJ2-5; 12 bases are shared with TRBD1. This CDR3 has 19 amino acids. With 4 bases clipped from V and 0 bases from J, the junction kept 12 bases outside the gene matches. From germline, CDR1 is SGHTA and CDR2 FQGNSA. CDR3 in amino acids: CASSSMPGQGAWYQETQYF. For the CDR3, the DNA is TGTGCCAGCAGCTCGATGCCGGGACAGGGGGCATGGTACCAAGAGACCCAGTACTTC.

The rearrangement uses TRBV5-6 and TRBJ1-1, with D possibly matching TRBD1 (6 bases). Trimming shortened V by 2 bases and J by 1 base, and 21 bases separated the two germline ends. The V gene's germline CDR1 is SGHDT and CDR2 YYEEEE. The CDR3 sequence is 18 residues long. CDR3 protein: CASSFTSGTNRANTEAFF. The CDR3 DNA reads TGTGCCAGCAGCTTTACGTCCGGCACAAACAGGGCGAACACTGAAGCTTTCTTT.

The chain links TRBV29-1 to TRBJ2-3, with TRBD2 as a possible D gene (6 bases). V was pared by 6 bases and J by 7 bases, with 14 bases between. The CDR3 runs 12 residues. CDR1 and CDR2 from the germline V gene are SQVTM and ANQGSEA. CDR3 protein: CSVELWDYTQYF. The CDR3 nucleotides read TGCAGCGTCGAACTATGGGACTATACGCAGTATTTT.

The chain employs TRBV3-1 (or the pseudogene TRBV3-2) and TRBJ1-2, with 7 bases identical to TRBD1. Germline CDR1 LGHDT, CDR2 YNNKEL (reference sequence). V dropped 4 bases and J dropped 3; count of bases not matched to a gene: 2. The CDR3 consists of 13 residues. This CDR3 is CASSLQGDYGYTF. CDR3 nucleotides: TGTGCCAGCAGCCTTCAGGGGGACTATGGCTACACCTTC.

The chain employs TRBV27 and TRBJ2-1; 11 bases line up with TRBD2. This CDR3 is 15 amino acids long. The V gene's germline CDR1 is MNHEY and CDR2 SMNVEV (reference sequence). The V and J ends lost 5 bases and 6 bases, in that order; junction bases with no gene match: 6. The CDR3 DNA is TGTGCCAGCAGTAAGACTAGCGGGACGGTCAATGAGCAGTTCTTC. The encoded protein is CASSKTSGTVNEQFF.

This chain uses TRBV7-2 with TRBJ2-2, with D possibly TRBD2 on 5 matching bases. The germline V gene has CDR1 SGHTA and CDR2 FQGNSA. The CDR3 has 16 amino acids. Trimming stripped 5 bases from V and 0 bases from J, with 13 bases between. DNA for the CDR3: TGTGCCAGCAGCCGGTCGTTGGGAGCGAACACCGGGGAGCTGTTTTTT. Translating gives CASSRSLGANTGELFF.

This chain links TRBV5-1 with TRBJ1-3, with D possibly TRBD1 on 6 matching bases. V gave up 3 bases and J gave up 0 bases, with 16 bases separating them. CDR1 is SGHRS and CDR2 is YFSETQ in the germline V gene. CDR3 size: 17 residues. The chain's CDR3 is CASSSMRGGSSGNTIYF. The CDR3, as DNA: TGCGCCAGCAGCTCAATGAGGGGGGGATCCTCTGGAAACACCATATATTTT.

This clone has more than one count but fewer than ten. V usage is TRBV11-3 and J usage is TRBJ1-6; no clear D. Looked up from germline, CDR1 is SGHNT and CDR2 is YENEEA. The V end was cut by 1 base, the J end by 11 bases, with 12 bases between. This CDR3 region has 14 residues. CDR3 region: CASSLAWQLAPLHF. The DNA of the CDR3 is TGTGCCAGCAGCTTAGCTTGGCAGTTGGCACCCCTCCACTTT.

This clone was seen just once. The chain joins TRBV4-1 to TRBJ1-1, with D perhaps TRBD1 (5 bases). This CDR3 region has 16 residues. With 2 bases removed from V and 5 bases from J, the gap between germline ends came to 18 bases. CDR1 and CDR2 (germline): MGHRA, YSYEKL. CDR3 region: CASSQPHADRRTEAFF. The CDR3 bases are TGCGCCAGCAGCCAACCCCACGCAGACAGAAGGACTGAAGCTTTCTTT.

V is TRBV18 and J is TRBJ2-7; tentative D call: TRBD2 (5 bases). This CDR3 is 14 amino acids long. The V and J ends lost 0 bases and 4 bases respectively, with 10 bases between them. CDR1 and CDR2 (germline): KGHSH, LQKENI. The CDR3 nucleotides read TGTGCCAGCTCACCACCATCAGCGGCGTACGAGCAGTACTTC. Amino acid sequence: CASSPPSAAYEQYF.

This chain uses TRBV6-5 with TRBJ2-7; 7 positions agree with TRBD1. Germline V gene sequence: CDR1 MNHEY, CDR2 SVGAGI. This CDR3 is built from 14 residues. The junction had 11 bases not matched to a gene; V was cut back by 5 bases and J by 7 bases. This CDR3 reads CASSQTDRAGEQYF. DNA of the CDR3: TGTGCCAGCAGTCAGACAGACAGGGCCGGGGAGCAGTACTTC.

The chain couples TRBV10-2 to TRBJ2-5; 10 bases are a match to TRBD1. V shed 2 bases and J 2 bases; nucleotides not matched to a gene: 5. The V gene's germline CDR1 is WSHSY and CDR2 SAAADI. The CDR3 covers 16 residues. The CDR3 loop is CASSEGGQGLQETQYF. As DNA, the CDR3 is TGCGCCAGCAGTGAGGGGGGACAGGGGCTTCAAGAGACCCAGTACTTC.

This clone has a single count. The V and J genes are TRBV7-9 and TRBJ1-5; 11 nucleotides align to TRBD1. This CDR3 is 15 amino acids long. Germline CDR1 SEHNR, CDR2 FQNEAQ (reference sequence). J lost 3 bases, V lost 4 bases, and 2 bases had no gene match. CDR3 nucleotide sequence: TGTGCCAGCAGCTGGGGACAGGGGGACAATCAGCCCCAGCATTTT. As protein: CASSWGQGDNQPQHF. Based on the CDR3 plus reference TRBV7-9 and TRBJ1-5, the full variable domain is DTGVSQNPRHKITKRGQNVTFRCDPISEHNRLYWYRQTLGQGPEFLTYFQNEAQLEKSRLLSDRFSAERPKGSFSTLEIQRTEQGDSAMYLCASSWGQGDNQPQHFGDGTRLSIL.

Concerning this clone: Distinct nucleotide sequences in the sample also encode this CDR3. The chain carries TRBV7-9 and TRBJ1-2; maybe TRBD1 (5 bases). The CDR3 contains 13 residues. From germline, CDR1 is SEHNR and CDR2 FQNEAQ (reference sequence). The V gene lost 2 bases and the J gene lost 2 bases, with 6 bases spanning the gap. CDR3 nucleotide sequence: TGTGCCAGCAGCTTAAGACAGAACTATGGCTACACCTTC. This gives the protein CASSLRQNYGYTF.

CDR3 residues: CASSPDSGRSYEQYF. The CDR3 DNA is TGTGCCAGTAGTCCCGATAGCGGGAGGTCCTACGAGCAGTACTTC. The rearrangement links TRBV19 to TRBJ2-7; 10 bases are a match to TRBD2. Germline trimming cut 5 bases from V and 1 base from J; bases unmatched to any gene: 5. Germline CDR1 LNHDA, CDR2 SQIVND (reference sequence). This CDR3 has 15 amino acids.

This chain links TRBV9 with TRBJ2-2; TRBD1 aligns across 7 bases. The CDR3 is 14 residues long. V gave up 1 base and J gave up 8 bases; unmatched junction bases: 5. Germline V gives CDR1 SGDLS, CDR2 YYNGEE. The CDR3 nucleotides are TGTGCCAGCAGCGTATACAGACAGGGAGGGGAGCTGTTTTTT. Translation: CASSVYRQGGELFF.

This chain links TRBV7-2 with TRBJ1-6, with TRBD1 matching over 7 bases. The V segment lost 4 bases and the J segment 6 bases; nucleotides outside the gene matches: 3. CDR3 length: 14 amino acids. Germline V gene sequence: CDR1 SGHTA, CDR2 FQGNSA. The chain's CDR3 is CASSYGTVNSPLHF. As DNA, the CDR3 is TGTGCCAGCAGCTACGGGACAGTTAATTCACCCCTCCACTTT. The entire variable domain, with the rest obtained from reference TRBV7-2 and TRBJ1-6, is as follows: GAGVSQSPSNKVTEKGKDVELRCDPISGHTALYWYRQSLGQGLEFLIYFQGNSAPDKSGLPSDRFSAERTGGSVSTLTIQRTQQEDSAVYLCASSYGTVNSPLHFGNGTRLTVT.